This T cell receptor (beta chain) was obtained from a study of Graves' ophthalmopathy and Graves' hyperthyroidism. Study summary: Peripheral blood sampling occurred at initial diagnosis, before any treatment. General study points: Blood contained most expanded thyroid clonotypes exceeding 0.001 frequency.

CDR1 and CDR2 from the germline V gene are SGHRS and YFSETQ. J was trimmed by 5 bases and V by 4 bases; bases with no gene match: 6. The CDR3 loop spans 14 amino acids. For donors with ophthalmopathy, the disease showed moderate-to-severe activity, reached CAS ≥3 and NOSPECS ≥4, and had lasted under 3 months. Clinicians diagnosed using symptoms, serum thyroxine, TRAb, thyroid ultrasound and orbital computed tomography. TCR beta CDR3 amplification used RNA transcripts. HTBI primers served in a first-round RT-PCR, which a second-round multiplex PCR followed. One entry per CDR3 protein, called by TCRdb with MiXCR from the multiplex PCR reads. Of about 700,000 distinct CDR3 sequences in the sample, 40% were seen once. This clonotype was observed at least ten times. The antigen is not known.

The sequence was obtained from an adult man with Graves' ophthalmopathy. This chain joins TRBV5-1 and TRBJ2-5; TRBD2 matches at 9 bases. Sequencing was done on a sample of peripheral blood. In DNA, the CDR3 is TGCGCCAGCAGCGGAAGCGGGAGGAGGGAGACCCAGTACTTC. Translation gives CASSGSGRRETQYF. Variable domain in full (rest from reference TRBV5-1 and TRBJ2-5): KAGVTQTPRYLIKTRGQQVTLSCSPISGHRSVSWYQQTPGQGLQFLFEYFSETQRNKGNFPGRFSGRQFSNSRSEMNVSTLELGDSALYLCASSGSGRRETQYFGPGTRLLVL.